The T cell receptor beta chain described here comes from a study of spatial heterogeneity in lung cancer. TCRdb recomputed calls from the 5' RACE reads with MiXCR, one row per CDR3 protein. The sample gives approximately 100,000 distinct CDR3 sequences, 15% to 20% of which show up once; 20% to 25% is in the top ten. This clonotype has just a few counts. V was clipped by 0 bases and J by 3 bases, with 12 bases between them. The length of the CDR3 is 15 residues. Per germline, CDR1 SGDLS and CDR2 YYNGEE. The time point is: blood at routine non-recurrence follow-up after resection. The chain employs TRBV9 and TRBJ1-2, with D unclear. This material consisted of PBMCs, taken at follow-up. The sequence came from a male donor with early-stage non-small cell lung cancer. The CDR3 spells CASSVGLTGDYGYTF. CDR3 DNA sequence: TGTGCCAGCAGCGTAGGGCTCACGGGCGACTATGGCTACACCTTC.